A single T cell receptor beta chain is shown here with its context. Its cognate antigen is unknown. TCRdb ran MiXCR on the reads and lists one entry per CDR3 protein. The sample gives 570,000 or so distinct CDR3 sequences, almost 40% of which show up once; around 50% is in the top ten. The sample is drawn from a study of T cell repertoires in cytomegalovirus infection. Here the sequenced sample was cultured PBMCs, taken from culture after CMV antigen stimulation. The sequence was obtained from a human donor in good health (CMV status not recorded). Some clones in this sample may be carry-over from other donors' samples.

CDR3 sequence (DNA): TGTGCCAGCAGCTTAGTGGTAGCGGGAAACAATGAGCAGTTCTTC. It yields the protein CASSLVVAGNNEQFF. V and J are TRBV7-2 and TRBJ2-1, with 8 bases aligning to TRBD2. CDR1 and CDR2 from the germline V gene are SGHTA and FQGNSA. CDR3 size: 15 residues. V was clipped by 1 base and J by 5 bases; unmatched bases: 4.